This TCR beta chain was documented in a study of T cell repertoires in cytomegalovirus infection. From the reads, TCRdb called clonotypes with MiXCR, one entry per CDR3 protein. This table holds hundreds of thousands of distinct CDR3 sequences, around 32% found once. A word on this clonotype: The antigen is unknown.

Whole-study findings and limits: Cumulative frequency of public TCR beta families picked out carriers of CMV plus the relevant HLA.

CDR3 length equals 15 residues. Germline values: CDR1 MDHEN, CDR2 SYDVKM. J gave up 2 bases and V 11 bases, and 12 bases lay outside the gene matches. This chain joins TRBV28 and TRBJ2-1, with 7 bases aligning to TRBD2. The source was cultured CD8+ T cells from PBMCs, collected from culture after CMV antigen stimulation. This TCR came from a human donor in good health (CMV status not recorded). Some clones in this sample may be carry-over from other donors' samples. CDR3 bases: TGTGCCTCTGTTGGAGTAGCGGGTCCCTACAATGAGCAGTTCTTC. It is translated as CASVGVAGPYNEQFF.